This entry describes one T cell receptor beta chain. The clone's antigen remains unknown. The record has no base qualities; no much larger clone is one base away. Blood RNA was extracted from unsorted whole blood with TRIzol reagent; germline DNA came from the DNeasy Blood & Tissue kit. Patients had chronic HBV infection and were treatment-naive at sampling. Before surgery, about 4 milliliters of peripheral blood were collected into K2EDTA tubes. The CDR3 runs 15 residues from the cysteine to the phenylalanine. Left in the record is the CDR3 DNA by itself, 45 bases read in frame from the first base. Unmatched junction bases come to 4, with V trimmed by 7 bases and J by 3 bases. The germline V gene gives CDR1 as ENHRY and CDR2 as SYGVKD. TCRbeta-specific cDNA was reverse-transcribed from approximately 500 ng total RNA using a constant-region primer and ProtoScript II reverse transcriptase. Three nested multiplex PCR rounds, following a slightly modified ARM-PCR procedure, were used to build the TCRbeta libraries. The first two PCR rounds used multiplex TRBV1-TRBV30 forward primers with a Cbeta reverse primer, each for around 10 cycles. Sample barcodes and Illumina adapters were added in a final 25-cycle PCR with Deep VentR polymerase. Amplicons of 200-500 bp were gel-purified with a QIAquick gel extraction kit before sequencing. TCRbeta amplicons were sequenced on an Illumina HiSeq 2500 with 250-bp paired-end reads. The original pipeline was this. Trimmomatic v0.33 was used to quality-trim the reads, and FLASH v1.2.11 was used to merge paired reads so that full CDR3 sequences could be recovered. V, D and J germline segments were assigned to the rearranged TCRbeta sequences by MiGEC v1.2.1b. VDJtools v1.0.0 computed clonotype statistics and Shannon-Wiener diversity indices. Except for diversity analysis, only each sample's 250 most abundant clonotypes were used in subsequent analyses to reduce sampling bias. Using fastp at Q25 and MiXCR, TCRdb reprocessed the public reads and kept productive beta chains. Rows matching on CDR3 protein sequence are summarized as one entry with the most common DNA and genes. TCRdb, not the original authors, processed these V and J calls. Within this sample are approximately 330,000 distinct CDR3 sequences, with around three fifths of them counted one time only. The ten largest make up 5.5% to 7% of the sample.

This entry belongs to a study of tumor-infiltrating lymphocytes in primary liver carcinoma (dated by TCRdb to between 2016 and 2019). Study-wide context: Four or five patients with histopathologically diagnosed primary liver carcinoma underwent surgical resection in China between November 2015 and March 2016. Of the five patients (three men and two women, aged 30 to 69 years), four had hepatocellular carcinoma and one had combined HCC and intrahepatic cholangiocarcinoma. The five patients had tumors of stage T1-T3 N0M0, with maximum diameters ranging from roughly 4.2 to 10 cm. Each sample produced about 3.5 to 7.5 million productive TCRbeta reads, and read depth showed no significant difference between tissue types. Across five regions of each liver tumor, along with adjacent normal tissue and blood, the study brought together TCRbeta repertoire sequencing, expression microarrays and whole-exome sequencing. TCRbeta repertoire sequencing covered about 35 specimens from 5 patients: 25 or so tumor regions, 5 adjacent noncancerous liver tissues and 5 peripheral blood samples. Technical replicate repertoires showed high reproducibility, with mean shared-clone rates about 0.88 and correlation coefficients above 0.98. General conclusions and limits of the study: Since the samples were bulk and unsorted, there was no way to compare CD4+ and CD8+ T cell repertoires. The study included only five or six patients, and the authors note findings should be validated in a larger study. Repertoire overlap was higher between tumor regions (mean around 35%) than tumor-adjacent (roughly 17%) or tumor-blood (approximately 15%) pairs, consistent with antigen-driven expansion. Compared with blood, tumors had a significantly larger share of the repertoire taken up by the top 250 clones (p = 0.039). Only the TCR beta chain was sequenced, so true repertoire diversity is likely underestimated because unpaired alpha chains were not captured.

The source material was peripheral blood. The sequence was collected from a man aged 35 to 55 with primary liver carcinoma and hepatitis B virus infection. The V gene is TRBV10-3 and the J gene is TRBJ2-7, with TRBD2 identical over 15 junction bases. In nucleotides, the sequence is TGTGCCATCATGGGGACTAGCGGGAGGAACTACGAGCAGTACTTC. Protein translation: CAIMGTSGRNYEQYF.